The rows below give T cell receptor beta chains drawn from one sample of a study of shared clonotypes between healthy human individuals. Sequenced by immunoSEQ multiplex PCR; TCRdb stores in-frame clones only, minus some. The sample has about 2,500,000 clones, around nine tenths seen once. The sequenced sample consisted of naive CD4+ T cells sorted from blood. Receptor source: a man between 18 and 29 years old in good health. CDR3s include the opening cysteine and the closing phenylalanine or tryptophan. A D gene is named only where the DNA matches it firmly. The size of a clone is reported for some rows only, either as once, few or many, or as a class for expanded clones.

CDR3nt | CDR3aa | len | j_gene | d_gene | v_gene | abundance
TGTGCCAGCAGCCACGTTGATGAAAAACTGTTTTTT | CASSHVDEKLFF | 12 | TRBJ1-4 | - | TRBV7-9 | -
TGTGCCAGCAGCGTAGCGGCCAGTTCAAACTATGGCTACACCTTC | CASSVAASSNYGYTF | 15 | TRBJ1-2 | - | TRBV9 | -
TGCGCCAGCAGCCCTTCAGGGGTTGGCAATGAAAAACTGTTTTTT | CASSPSGVGNEKLFF | 15 | TRBJ1-4 | - | TRBV4-1 | -
TGTGCCAGCAGATTCTGGTCAGGGGCCTTGAATGAGCAGTTCTTC | CASRFWSGALNEQFF | 15 | TRBJ2-1 | - | TRBV6-1 | -
TGTGCCAGCAGCCCCAGTTTGGGGGACAGGACCGGCCTACATAACTATGGCTACACCTTC | CASSPSLGDRTGLHNYGYTF | 20 | TRBJ1-2 | TRBD1 | TRBV9 | -
TGCGCCAGCAGCTCAGGGGGCGCTGGGGCCAACGTCCTGACTTTC | CASSSGGAGANVLTF | 15 | TRBJ2-6 | TRBD1 | TRBV5-1 | -
TGTGCCAGCAGGTGGCGGGGGAACATTCAGTACTTC | CASRWRGNIQYF | 12 | TRBJ2-4 | TRBD2 | TRBV6-6 | -
TGTGCCTGGAGTGTAGGGAGGCCCAAGCGGGGTCGAAGCACAGATACGCAGTATTTT | CAWSVGRPKRGRSTDTQYF | 19 | TRBJ2-3 | TRBD2 | TRBV30 | -
TGTGCCCCCGGGATAACCCAGGGAGAGCAGTACTTC | CAPGITQGEQYF | 12 | TRBJ2-7 | - | TRBV6-6 | -
TGCGCCAGCAGAGGGGACTCTTTCTCCTACGAGCAGTACTTC | CASRGDSFSYEQYF | 14 | TRBJ2-7 | - | TRBV5-1 | -
TGTGCCAGCAGCCGGGACAGCCAAGAGACCCAGTACTTC | CASSRDSQETQYF | 13 | TRBJ2-5 | TRBD1 | TRBV5-5 | -
TGTGCCAGCAGCGCTCCCAGTTTCGGGTTAGTAACCTACAATGAGCAGTTCTTC | CASSAPSFGLVTYNEQFF | 18 | TRBJ2-1 | - | TRBV9 | -
TGCGCCAGCAGCCAAGTACAGGGGACTCCGAACACTGAAGCTTTCTTT | CASSQVQGTPNTEAFF | 16 | TRBJ1-1 | TRBD1 | TRBV4-1 | few
TGCAGCGTTTTGACAGGGTTCTACGAGCAGTACTTC | CSVLTGFYEQYF | 12 | TRBJ2-7 | TRBD1 | TRBV29-1 | -
TGTGCCTGGAGTCCTATGAGGACTAGCGGGGCGGGATACGAGCAGTACTTC | CAWSPMRTSGAGYEQYF | 17 | TRBJ2-7 | TRBD2 | TRBV30 | -
TGCAGCGTTATGGAGAGGGGACAGGGCCCTTATGGCTACACCTTC | CSVMERGQGPYGYTF | 15 | TRBJ1-2 | TRBD1 | TRBV29-1 | -
TGTGCCAGCAGACAGGCGAACACCTACGAGCAGTACTTC | CASRQANTYEQYF | 13 | TRBJ2-7 | - | TRBV7-2 | -
TGCGCCAGCAGCCAAGATGCAACCAGACAAGGGGGCTACACCTTC | CASSQDATRQGGYTF | 15 | TRBJ1-2 | - | TRBV4-1 | -
TGTGCCAGCAGCCCCGGACAGGGGGCTTGGGAGACCCAGTACTTC | CASSPGQGAWETQYF | 15 | TRBJ2-5 | TRBD1 | TRBV5-6 | -
TGTGCCAGCAGCCTCAGGGGGATGAACACTGAAGCTTTCTTT | CASSLRGMNTEAFF | 14 | TRBJ1-1 | TRBD1 | TRBV6-5 | -
TGTGCCAGCAGCCTTGCGAGGAGCATTAACACCCTGGATTCACCCCTCCACTTT | CASSLARSINTLDSPLHF | 18 | TRBJ1-6 | - | TRBV2 | -
TGCGCCTCAGGGCAGGGGGAAGAGACCCAGTACTTC | CASGQGEETQYF | 12 | TRBJ2-5 | TRBD1 | TRBV5-1 | -
TGTGCCAGCAGCGGGACTAGCGGGGTCTTAGGAGAGACCCAGTACTTC | CASSGTSGVLGETQYF | 16 | TRBJ2-5 | TRBD2 | TRBV7-9 | -
TGTGCCAGCAGTTACGCAGTAGGGGGGACATTCGAGCAGTACTTC | CASSYAVGGTFEQYF | 15 | TRBJ2-7 | - | TRBV6-5 | once
TGTGCCAGTAGAATTGAGGGGAAGTACAATGAGCAGTTCTTC | CASRIEGKYNEQFF | 14 | TRBJ2-1 | - | TRBV19 | -
TGTGCCAGCAGTACGAGCGGGGTCACCGGGGAGCTGTTTTTT | CASSTSGVTGELFF | 14 | TRBJ2-2 | TRBD2 | TRBV2 | -
TGTGCCAGCAGCCAACTACAGGGGGCGAGAACCGGGGAGCTGTTTTTT | CASSQLQGARTGELFF | 16 | TRBJ2-2 | TRBD1 | TRBV4-2 | -
TGCGCCAGCAGCCAAGATGGGGTACAGGGCACCTACGAGCAGTACTTC | CASSQDGVQGTYEQYF | 16 | TRBJ2-7 | - | TRBV4-1 | once
TGCAGTGCTAGACTTTCCTACGAGCAGTACTTC | CSARLSYEQYF | 11 | TRBJ2-7 | - | TRBV20-1 | -
TGTGCCAGCAGCGTAGGGGGGACCCCTGCTAACTATGGCTACACCTTC | CASSVGGTPANYGYTF | 16 | TRBJ1-2 | - | TRBV9 | once
TGTGCCAGCAGCTTAGACGTTTTTACGCAGTATTTT | CASSLDVFTQYF | 12 | TRBJ2-3 | - | TRBV11-2 | -
TGTGCCAGTAGTATAGTGGTCACGGGGCAGCCCCAGCATTTT | CASSIVVTGQPQHF | 14 | TRBJ1-5 | - | TRBV19 | -
TGCGCCAGCAGCAGTGCGGGGGATGGCACAGATACGCAGTATTTT | CASSSAGDGTDTQYF | 15 | TRBJ2-3 | TRBD2 | TRBV5-1 | -
TGCGCCAGCAGCTTGGGCGTCATCACAGATACGCAGTATTTT | CASSLGVITDTQYF | 14 | TRBJ2-3 | - | TRBV5-1 | -
TGTGCCACTAGGACAGGGAGCGAGCAGTACTTC | CATRTGSEQYF | 11 | TRBJ2-7 | TRBD1 | TRBV19 | -
TGTGCCAGCTCACGGTCGGATTACAATGAGCAGTTCTTC | CASSRSDYNEQFF | 13 | TRBJ2-1 | - | TRBV18 | once
TGTGCCAGCAGCGCAGCGGGGGGGCCGGGTAATGAGCAGTTCTTC | CASSAAGGPGNEQFF | 15 | TRBJ2-1 | TRBD2 | TRBV7-2 | -
TGTGCCAGCAGTTCGGACAGGGCGAGCTATGGCTACACCTTC | CASSSDRASYGYTF | 14 | TRBJ1-2 | TRBD1 | TRBV28 | -
TGTGCCAGCTCCCAGGGTGGGAACACTGAAGCTTTCTTT | CASSQGGNTEAFF | 13 | TRBJ1-1 | - | TRBV18 | -
TGTGCCAGCAGCTTATACGCTTTGCCCGGGGAGCTGTTTTTT | CASSLYALPGELFF | 14 | TRBJ2-2 | - | TRBV11-2 | -
TGTGCCAGCAATCGAGGGAGCAATCAGCCCCAGCATTTT | CASNRGSNQPQHF | 13 | TRBJ1-5 | - | TRBV6-1 | few
TGTGCCAGCTCACCAACAGGGTTGGACGCTGGAAACACCATATATTTT | CASSPTGLDAGNTIYF | 16 | TRBJ1-3 | - | TRBV18 | few
TGTGCCAGCAGCTTGAGACAGCCCGACACCGGGGAGCTGTTTTTT | CASSLRQPDTGELFF | 15 | TRBJ2-2 | - | TRBV5-8 | -
TGTGCCAGCACTTTGACAGGGGGCGTCACAGATACGCAGTATTTT | CASTLTGGVTDTQYF | 15 | TRBJ2-3 | TRBD1 | TRBV6-1 | -
TGCAGCGTCTACAAAGGGACAGGGGGGAAGGAGACCCAGTACTTC | CSVYKGTGGKETQYF | 15 | TRBJ2-5 | TRBD1 | TRBV29-1 | -
TGCGCCAGCAGCCAAGGTTGGGACAGGGAAACTGAAGCTTTCTTT | CASSQGWDRETEAFF | 15 | TRBJ1-1 | TRBD1 | TRBV4-3 | -
TGCGCCAGCAGCTTGGAAAGCGGGGGGCCGGACGAGCAGTACTTC | CASSLESGGPDEQYF | 15 | TRBJ2-7 | TRBD2 | TRBV5-1 | -
TGTGCCAGCCTTACAGGGGGCGCGGGGGAGCAGTACTTC | CASLTGGAGEQYF | 13 | TRBJ2-7 | TRBD1 | TRBV28 | -
TGTGCCAGCAGGTCTCAGGGGGCAAAGGAAAAACTGTTTTTT | CASRSQGAKEKLFF | 14 | TRBJ1-4 | TRBD1 | TRBV2 | -